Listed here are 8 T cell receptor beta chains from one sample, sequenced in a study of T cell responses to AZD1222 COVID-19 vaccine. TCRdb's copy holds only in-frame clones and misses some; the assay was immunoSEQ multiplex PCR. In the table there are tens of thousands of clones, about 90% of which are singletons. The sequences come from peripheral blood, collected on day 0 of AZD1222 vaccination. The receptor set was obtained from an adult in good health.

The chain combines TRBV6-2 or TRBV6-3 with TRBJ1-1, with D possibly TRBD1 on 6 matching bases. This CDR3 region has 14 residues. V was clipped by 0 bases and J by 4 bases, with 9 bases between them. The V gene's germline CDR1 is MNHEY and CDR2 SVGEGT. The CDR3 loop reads CASSYSGGGTEAFF. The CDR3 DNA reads TGTGCCAGCAGTTACTCGGGGGGCGGCACTGAAGCTTTCTTT.

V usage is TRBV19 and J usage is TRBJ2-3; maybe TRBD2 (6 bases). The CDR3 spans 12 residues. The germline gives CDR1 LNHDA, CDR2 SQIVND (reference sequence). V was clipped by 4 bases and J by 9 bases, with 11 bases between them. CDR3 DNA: TGTGCCAGTAGTAGTTGGGGGGAAACGCAGTATTTT. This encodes CASSSWGETQYF.

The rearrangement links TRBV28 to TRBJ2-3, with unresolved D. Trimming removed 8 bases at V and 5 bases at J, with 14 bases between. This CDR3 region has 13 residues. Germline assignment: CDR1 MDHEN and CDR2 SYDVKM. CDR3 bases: TGTGCCAGCTTCCGTGGACCCCTAGATACGCAGTATTTT. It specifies CASFRGPLDTQYF.

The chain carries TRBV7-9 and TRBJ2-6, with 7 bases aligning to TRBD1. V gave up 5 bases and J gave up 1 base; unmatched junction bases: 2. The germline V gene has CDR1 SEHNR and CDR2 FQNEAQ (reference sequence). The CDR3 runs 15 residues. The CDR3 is CASSATGSGANVLTF. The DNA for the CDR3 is TGTGCCAGCAGCGCGACAGGGTCTGGGGCCAACGTCCTGACTTTC.

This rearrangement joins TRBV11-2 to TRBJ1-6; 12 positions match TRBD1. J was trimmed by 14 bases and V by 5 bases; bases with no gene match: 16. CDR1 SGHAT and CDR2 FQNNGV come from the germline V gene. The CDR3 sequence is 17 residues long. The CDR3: CASSTLRDRGQGITLHF. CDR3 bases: TGTGCCAGCAGCACCCTCCGGGACAGGGGGCAAGGGATCACCCTCCACTTT.

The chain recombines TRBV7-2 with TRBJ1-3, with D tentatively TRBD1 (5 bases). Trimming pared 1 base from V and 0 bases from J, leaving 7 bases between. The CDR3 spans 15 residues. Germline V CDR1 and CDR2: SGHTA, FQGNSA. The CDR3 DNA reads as TGTGCCAGCAGCTTAGACAGGAGCTCTGGAAACACCATATATTTT. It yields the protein CASSLDRSSGNTIYF.

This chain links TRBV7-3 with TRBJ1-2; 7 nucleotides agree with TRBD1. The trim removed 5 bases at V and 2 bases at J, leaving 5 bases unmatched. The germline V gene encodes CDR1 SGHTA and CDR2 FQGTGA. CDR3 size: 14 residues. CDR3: CASSPSTGNYGYTF. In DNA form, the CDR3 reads TGTGCCAGCAGCCCTTCGACAGGGAACTATGGCTACACCTTC.

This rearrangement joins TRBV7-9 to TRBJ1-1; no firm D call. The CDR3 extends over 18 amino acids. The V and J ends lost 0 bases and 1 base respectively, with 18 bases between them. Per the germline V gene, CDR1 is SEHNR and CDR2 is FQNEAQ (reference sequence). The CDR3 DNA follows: TGTGCCAGCAGCTTAGCGCTCAAGGGCTGGCGCCGGAACACTGAAGCTTTCTTT. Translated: CASSLALKGWRRNTEAFF.